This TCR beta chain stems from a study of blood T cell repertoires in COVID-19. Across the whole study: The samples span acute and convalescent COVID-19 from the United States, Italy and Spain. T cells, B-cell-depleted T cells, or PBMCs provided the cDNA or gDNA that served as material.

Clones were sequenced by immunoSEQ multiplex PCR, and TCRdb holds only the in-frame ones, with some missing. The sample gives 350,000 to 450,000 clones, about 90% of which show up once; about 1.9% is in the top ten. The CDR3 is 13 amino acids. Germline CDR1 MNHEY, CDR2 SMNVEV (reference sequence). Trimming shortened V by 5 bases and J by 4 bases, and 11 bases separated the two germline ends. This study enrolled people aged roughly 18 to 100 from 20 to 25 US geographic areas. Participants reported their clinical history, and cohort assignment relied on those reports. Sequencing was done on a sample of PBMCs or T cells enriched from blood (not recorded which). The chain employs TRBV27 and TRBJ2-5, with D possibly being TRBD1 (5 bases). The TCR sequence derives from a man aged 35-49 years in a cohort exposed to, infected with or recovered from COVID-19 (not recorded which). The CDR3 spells CASSTLGRETQYF. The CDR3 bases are TGTGCCAGCAGTACCTTGGGGCGAGAGACCCAGTACTTC.